The 28 T cell receptor beta chains in this list originate from one sample, sequenced in a study of blood T cell repertoires in COVID-19. Assay: immunoSEQ multiplex PCR; the TCRdb copy retains only in-frame clones and omits some. The sample contains 150,000 to 200,000 clones, around 86% of which appear only once. The sequenced sample consisted of peripheral blood. The origin of the receptors is a man aged 45-60 years with active or convalescent COVID-19.

V and J are TRBV19 and TRBJ2-1, with TRBD2 matching over 10 bases. Germline loops: CDR1 LNHDA, CDR2 SQIVND (reference sequence). There are 14 residues in the CDR3. V was pared by 8 bases and J by 0 bases, with 1 base of the junction left unmatched. DNA for the CDR3: TGTGCCAGTCGGACTAGCGGCTCCTACAATGAGCAGTTCTTC. It encodes CASRTSGSYNEQFF.

This clone was picked up one time. The CDR3 DNA is TGTGCCACCAGCAGGGATCCCTCGGGCTATGGCTACACCTTC. It codes for CATSRDPSGYGYTF. The chain carries TRBV15 and TRBJ1-2; unclear D gene. Germline lookup yields CDR1 LNHNV and CDR2 YYDKDF (reference sequence). Trimming took off 3 bases at V and 4 bases at J, with 12 bases between the two ends. The CDR3 sequence is 14 residues long. Drawing the rest from reference TRBV15 and TRBJ1-2, the complete variable domain is DAMVIQNPRYQVTQFGKPVTLSCSQTLNHNVMYWYQQKSSQAPKLLFHYYDKDFNNEADTPDNFQSRRPNTSFCFLDIRSPGLGDTAMYLCATSRDPSGYGYTFGSGTRLTVV.

J is TRBJ2-4 and V is TRBV12-3 or TRBV12-4; possibly TRBD2 for D (6 bases). The CDR3 consists of 12 residues. This CDR3 is CATRGGGDIQYF. DNA of the CDR3: TGTGCTACGAGGGGAGGCGGGGACATTCAGTACTTC.

This chain connects TRBV5-4 to TRBJ1-1; weak D call: TRBD1 (5 bases). This CDR3 has 14 amino acids. Per the germline V gene, CDR1 is SGHNT and CDR2 is YYREEE (reference sequence). V dropped 0 bases and J dropped 7 bases, with 13 bases sitting between them. The CDR3 sequence is CASSLVAGSDEAFF. The CDR3 bases are TGTGCCAGCAGCTTGGTTGCAGGGTCCGATGAAGCTTTCTTT.

The chain recombines TRBV10-3 with TRBJ2-6, with D possibly matching TRBD1 (6 bases). V lost 11 bases and J 2 bases, leaving 16 bases between the germline ends. CDR3 length: 15 residues. Germline V lookup: CDR1 ENHRY, CDR2 SYGVKD. In DNA, the CDR3 is TGTGCCTCCCAGGGACAAGTCGCTGGGGCCAACGTCCTGACTTTC. It specifies CASQGQVAGANVLTF.

This chain joins TRBV27 and TRBJ1-1; D may be TRBD1 (6 bases). Looked up from germline, CDR1 is MNHEY and CDR2 is SMNVEV (reference sequence). This CDR3 is 16 amino acids long. The germline V and J ends were trimmed by 7 bases and 4 bases, with 22 bases remaining between them. CDR3 bases: TGTGCCAGCACAACCTCGGATAGGGGGATGGGCACTGAAGCTTTCTTT. The encoded protein is CASTTSDRGMGTEAFF.

The rearrangement joins TRBV4-3 to TRBJ1-1; D is uncertain. V was shortened by 0 bases and J by 5 bases, with 10 bases between the two germline ends. This CDR3 comprises 14 residues. Germline V gene data show CDR1 as LGHNA and CDR2 as YSLEER. This CDR3 is CASSQDSGKTEAFF. The CDR3 nucleotides are TGCGCCAGCAGCCAAGATAGCGGGAAGACTGAAGCTTTCTTT.

V usage is TRBV6-6 and J usage is TRBJ2-1; 9 bases line up with TRBD2. With V trimmed by 5 bases and J by 11 bases, 16 bases remained unmatched. CDR3 length: 16 residues. From germline, CDR1 is MNHNY and CDR2 SVGAGI (reference sequence). In DNA, the CDR3 is TGTGCCAGCAGTGCGCTAGGGGCTAGCGGGGCGGGACAGCAGTTCTTC. Protein: CASSALGASGAGQQFF.

The chain carries TRBV29-1 and TRBJ2-1; a weak D match, TRBD2 (6 bases). Trimming pared 7 bases from V and 6 bases from J, leaving 19 bases between. The length of the CDR3 is 14 residues. Germline loops: CDR1 SQVTM, CDR2 ANQGSEA. As DNA, the CDR3 is TGCAGCGCCGCCTTGGGGGGTGGGGGCAATGAGCAGTTCTTC. Protein sequence: CSAALGGGGNEQFF.

The V call is TRBV30, the J call TRBJ1-4; D is unresolved. V was trimmed by 3 bases and J by 1 base, leaving 15 bases between them. The CDR3 spans 16 residues. CDR1 is GTSNPN, CDR2 SVGIG, per germline (reference sequence). CDR3 in DNA: TGTGCCTGGAGCGCCCGAAATGCAGTAACTAATGAAAAACTGTTTTTT. It codes for CAWSARNAVTNEKLFF.

The chain couples TRBV29-1 to TRBJ1-1, with 7 bases lining up with TRBD1. Germline loops: CDR1 SQVTM, CDR2 ANQGSEA. After removal of 2 bases from V and 0 bases from J, the junction contained 3 bases not matched to a gene. CDR3 length: 14 amino acids. The CDR3 bases are TGCAGCGTTGAACGACAGGGATTGAACACTGAAGCTTTCTTT. This sequence encodes CSVERQGLNTEAFF.

This chain links TRBV14 with TRBJ1-1; TRBD1 aligns across 11 bases. Germline lookup yields CDR1 SGHDN and CDR2 FVKESK. With 3 bases clipped from V and 1 base from J, the junction kept 4 bases outside the gene matches. The CDR3 has 16 amino acids. The CDR3 DNA follows: TGTGCCAGCAGCCAGGCGGGGACAGGGGGGAACACTGAAGCTTTCTTT. Protein sequence: CASSQAGTGGNTEAFF.

The CDR3 is CASSSKTGGDTDTQYF. The DNA for the CDR3 is TGTGCCAGCAGCTCCAAGACAGGGGGGGACACAGATACGCAGTATTTT. The genes are TRBV5-4 and TRBJ2-3, with TRBD1 identical over 9 bases. The germline V gene has CDR1 SGHNT and CDR2 YYREEE (reference sequence). This CDR3 has 16 amino acids. J gave up 2 bases and V 3 bases, and 7 bases lay outside the gene matches.

This clone was counted between two and nine times. The genes are TRBV7-2 and TRBJ2-7; D may be TRBD2 (6 bases). This CDR3 is 15 amino acids long. Germline CDR1 SGHTA, CDR2 FQGNSA. Trimming pared 1 base from V and 6 bases from J, leaving 16 bases between. The CDR3 nucleotides are TGTGCCAGCAGCTTAGATGGCGGGGTTCCCCGCGAGCAGTACTTC. It is translated as CASSLDGGVPREQYF.

The V and J genes are TRBV28 and TRBJ2-7; tentative D call: TRBD2 (5 bases). V shed 7 bases and J shed 0 bases, with 13 bases lying between them. The CDR3 length is 14 residues. Germline V gene lookup returns CDR1 MDHEN and CDR2 SYDVKM. For the CDR3, the DNA is TGTGCCAGCACCATGGGAGCGCCCTCCTACGAGCAGTACTTC. Translation gives CASTMGAPSYEQYF.

The genes are TRBV5-1 and TRBJ2-1, with 7 bases fitting TRBD1. The germline gives CDR1 SGHRS, CDR2 YFSETQ. Trimming at V came to 4 bases and at J to 0 bases, leaving 7 bases not matched to a gene. CDR3 length: 16 amino acids. CDR3 bases: TGCGCCAGCAGCCCAGCAGGGGGTAGCTCCTACAATGAGCAGTTCTTC. Residues: CASSPAGGSSYNEQFF.

J is TRBJ2-7 and V is TRBV7-9; D is undetermined. The V and J ends lost 5 bases and 2 bases respectively, with 13 bases between them. The CDR3 is made up of 14 amino acids. Germline lookup yields CDR1 SEHNR and CDR2 FQNEAQ (reference sequence). Written as DNA, the CDR3 is TGTGCCAGCAGCGTAGGCGCGGCAACCTACGAGCAGTACTTC. It translates to CASSVGAATYEQYF.

This clone was seen just once. The V and J genes are TRBV6-4 and TRBJ1-2; TRBD1 agrees at 7 bases. After removal of 4 bases from V and 2 bases from J, the junction contained 4 bases not matched to a gene. Germline V CDR1 and CDR2: MRHNA, SNTAGT. CDR3 length: 14 residues. The CDR3 loop is CASSAEGQNYGYTF. DNA for the CDR3: TGTGCCAGCAGTGCAGAGGGACAGAACTATGGCTACACCTTC.

V is TRBV5-1 and J is TRBJ2-5; TRBD1 aligns across 7 bases. J lost 4 bases, V lost 4 bases, and 10 bases had no gene match. The CDR3 runs to 15 residues. Germline values: CDR1 SGHRS, CDR2 YFSETQ. Here the CDR3 DNA reads TGCGCCAGCAGCATTCAGACAGGGACGAGAGAGACCCAGTACTTC. This encodes CASSIQTGTRETQYF.

The chain employs TRBV4-2 and TRBJ2-1; 9 nucleotides align to TRBD2. V lost 1 base, J lost 0 bases, and 7 bases stayed unmatched. The CDR3 sequence is 18 residues long. The germline V gene encodes CDR1 LGHNA and CDR2 YNFKEQ. CDR3 protein: CASSQGLAGRSSYNEQFF. CDR3 nucleotides: TGTGCCAGCAGCCAAGGGCTAGCGGGACGGAGCTCCTACAATGAGCAGTTCTTC.

The rearrangement uses TRBV5-4 and TRBJ2-2; D perhaps matches TRBD1 (6 bases). CDR3 length equals 15 residues. Trimming cost V 0 bases and J 2 bases, with 8 bases left between them. Germline V lookup: CDR1 SGHNT, CDR2 YYREEE (reference sequence). The CDR3 sequence is CASSLDRDNTGELFF. The CDR3 DNA is TGTGCCAGCAGCTTGGACAGGGATAACACCGGGGAGCTGTTTTTT.

The gene calls are TRBV24-1 and TRBJ2-1; D uncertain. CDR1 and CDR2 (germline): KGHDR, SFDVKD. Trimming took off 1 base at V and 0 bases at J, with 9 bases between the two ends. This CDR3 has 16 residues. The CDR3 loop reads CATSDFSSNSYNEQFF. The CDR3 region has the DNA TGTGCCACCAGTGATTTTTCATCCAACTCCTACAATGAGCAGTTCTTC.

This clone is a singleton in its sample. The chain couples TRBV6-6 to TRBJ1-1; 8 bases agree with TRBD1. The CDR3 extends over 17 amino acids. Germline CDR1 is MNHNY and CDR2 is SVGAGI (reference sequence). V trimming: 5 bases; J trimming: 4 bases; junction bases outside the gene matches: 15. The CDR3 region has the DNA TGTGCCAGCAGTCCCTGGGTGGGGCAGGGGGCGGGCACTGAAGCTTTCTTT. Translation: CASSPWVGQGAGTEAFF.

This chain links TRBV10-3 with TRBJ2-1; D is perhaps TRBD2 (5 bases). The CDR3 has 15 amino acids. The V gene lost 0 bases and the J gene lost 6 bases, with 12 bases spanning the gap. The V gene's germline CDR1 is ENHRY and CDR2 SYGVKD. CDR3 sequence (DNA): TGTGCCATCAGTGAGTCGAGGTTGGCGGGCAATGAGCAGTTCTTC. Protein product: CAISESRLAGNEQFF.

V and J are TRBV5-1 and TRBJ1-1; TRBD1 agrees at 7 bases. Germline values: CDR1 SGHRS, CDR2 YFSETQ. V lost 3 bases, J lost 4 bases, and 9 bases stayed unmatched. The CDR3 is made up of 15 amino acids. The chain's CDR3 is CASSSPTGVGTEAFF. The DNA of the CDR3 is TGCGCCAGCAGCTCACCCACAGGGGTGGGCACTGAAGCTTTCTTT.

The J gene is TRBJ2-3, the V gene TRBV7-4; 8 nucleotides line up with TRBD1. V shed 0 bases and J 4 bases; nucleotides not matched to a gene: 6. The germline CDR1 and CDR2 sequences are SGHVT and SQSDAQ. The CDR3 is made up of 16 amino acids. CDR3 coding DNA: TGTGCCAGCAGCTTAGCGTGGGACAGGCCCTCAGATACGCAGTATTTT. Amino acids: CASSLAWDRPSDTQYF.

The rearrangement joins TRBV30 to TRBJ2-1; 8 positions agree with TRBD1. The CDR3 is 14 residues long. J was trimmed by 8 bases and V by 4 bases; bases with no gene match: 10. Germline V CDR1 and CDR2: GTSNPN, SVGIG (reference sequence). The CDR3 spells CAWIPRDRRHEQFF. The CDR3 DNA reads as TGTGCCTGGATCCCCCGGGACAGGAGGCATGAGCAGTTCTTC.

This clone came up a few times. This chain connects TRBV28 to TRBJ2-7; D is perhaps TRBD1 (5 bases). Between the trimmed V and J ends, which lost 6 bases and 6 bases, there was a span of 21 bases. Germline V CDR1 and CDR2: MDHEN, SYDVKM. The CDR3 runs to 15 residues. This chain's CDR3 is CASSIPTGPGSEQYF. The CDR3 region has the DNA TGTGCCAGCAGCATCCCCACAGGCCCTGGGTCCGAGCAGTACTTC.